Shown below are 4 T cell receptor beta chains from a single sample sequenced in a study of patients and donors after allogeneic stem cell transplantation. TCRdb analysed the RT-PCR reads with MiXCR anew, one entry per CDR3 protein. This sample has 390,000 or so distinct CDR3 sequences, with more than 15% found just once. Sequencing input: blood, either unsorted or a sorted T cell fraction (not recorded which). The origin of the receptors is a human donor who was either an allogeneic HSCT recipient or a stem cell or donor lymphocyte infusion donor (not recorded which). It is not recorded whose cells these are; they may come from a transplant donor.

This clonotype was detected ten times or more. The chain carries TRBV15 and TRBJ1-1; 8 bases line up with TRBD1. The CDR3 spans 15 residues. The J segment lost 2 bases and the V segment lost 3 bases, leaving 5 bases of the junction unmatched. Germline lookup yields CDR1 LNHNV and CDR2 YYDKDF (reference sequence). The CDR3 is CATSSLQGGNTEAFF. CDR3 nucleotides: TGTGCCACCAGCAGCCTACAGGGGGGAAACACTGAAGCTTTCTTT.

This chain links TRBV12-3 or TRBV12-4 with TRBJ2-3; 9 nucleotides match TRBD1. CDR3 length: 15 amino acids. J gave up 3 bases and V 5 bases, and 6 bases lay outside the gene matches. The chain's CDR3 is CASSGQGSRTDTQYF. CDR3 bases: TGTGCCAGCAGTGGACAGGGGTCAAGAACAGATACGCAGTATTTT.

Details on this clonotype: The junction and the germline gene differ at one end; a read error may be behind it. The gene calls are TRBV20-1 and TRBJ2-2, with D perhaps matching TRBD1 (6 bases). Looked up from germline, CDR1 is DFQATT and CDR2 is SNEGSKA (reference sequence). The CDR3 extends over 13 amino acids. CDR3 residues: CSARATGTGKLFF. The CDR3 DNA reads TGCAGTGCTAGGGCCACAGGGACCGGGAAGCTGTTTTTT.

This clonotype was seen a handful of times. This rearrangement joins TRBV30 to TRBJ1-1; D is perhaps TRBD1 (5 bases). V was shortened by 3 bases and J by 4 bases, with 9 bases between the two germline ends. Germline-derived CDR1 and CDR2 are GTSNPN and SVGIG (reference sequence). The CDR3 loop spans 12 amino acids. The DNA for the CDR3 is TGTGCCTGGAGGCAGGGTCCCACTGAAGCTTTCTTT. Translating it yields CAWRQGPTEAFF. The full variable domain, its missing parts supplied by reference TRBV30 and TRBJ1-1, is SQTIHQWPATLVQPVGSPLSLECTVEGTSNPNLYWYRQAAGRGLQLLFYSVGIGQISSEVPQNLSASRPQDRQFILSSKKLLLSDSGFYLCAWRQGPTEAFFGQGTRLTVV.